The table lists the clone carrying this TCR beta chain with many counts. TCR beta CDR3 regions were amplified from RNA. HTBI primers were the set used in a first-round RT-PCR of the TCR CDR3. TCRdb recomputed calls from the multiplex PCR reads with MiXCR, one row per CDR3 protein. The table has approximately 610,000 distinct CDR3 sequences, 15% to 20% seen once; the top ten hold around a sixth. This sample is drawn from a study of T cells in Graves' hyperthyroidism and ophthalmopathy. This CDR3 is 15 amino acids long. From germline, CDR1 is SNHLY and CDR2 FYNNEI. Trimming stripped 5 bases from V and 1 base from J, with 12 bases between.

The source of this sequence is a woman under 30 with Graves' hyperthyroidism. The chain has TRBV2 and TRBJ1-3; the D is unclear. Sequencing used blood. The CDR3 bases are TGTGCCAGCAGTAAGGAGCGTAGGTCTGGAAACACCATATATTTT. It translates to CASSKERRSGNTIYF.